This T cell receptor beta chain was sequenced for a study of CD8 T cells in ankylosing spondylitis (dated by TCRdb to about 2017). Regarding the complete study: The study set out to find disease-linked TCR variants by profiling T cell receptor beta repertoires in ankylosing spondylitis patients and healthy donors. In total, the full study cohort was made up of some 110 healthy donors and about two dozen ankylosing spondylitis patients. Peripheral blood samples were taken, and synovial fluid was additionally collected from ankylosing spondylitis patients. Findings and caveats that apply to the study as a whole: According to the report, matched synovial fluid samples from ankylosing spondylitis patients were significantly enriched for the disease-linked clones. Some motif variants were previously reported in synovial fluid and blood of reactive arthritis patients, suggesting common disease-initiation mechanisms. Blood from ankylosing spondylitis patients appeared to be characterized by a TCR beta motif made up of about 8 highly homologous amino acid variants. In peripheral blood, the disease-linked clones were found at relatively low frequencies and had a CD8+ phenotype.

This clonotype appeared many times. The target of this receptor is not known. Per-base quality was not reported, and no clone a single base away is much larger than it. The sequencer listed for this sample is Illumina HiSeq 2500. TCR beta libraries were prepared by quantitative 5'-RACE with molecular barcodes. In the authors' own workflow: Disease-linked TCR variants were identified with a new computational method built on a probabilistic model of VDJ rearrangement. Starting from the raw public reads, TCRdb applied fastp trimming at Q25, assembled clones with MiXCR and retained in-frame beta chains. Each entry merges the rows of one CDR3 protein and shows their most common DNA and genes. V and J calls and clone size were set by TCRdb, not the authors. The sample table shows approximately 540,000 distinct CDR3 sequences, and 10% to 15% are seen once. The biggest ten clones account for under 7.5% of the sample.

The germline V gene gives CDR1 as LGHNA and CDR2 as YNFKEQ. The CDR3, cysteine through phenylalanine, is 15 amino acids long. Only CDR3 DNA remains: 45 bases, in frame from the first base. Between the V and J ends, shortened by 6 bases and 9 bases respectively, the junction contains 18 bases. The receptor was isolated from a male donor with ankylosing spondylitis. Sequenced: blood, either unsorted or a sorted T cell fraction (not recorded which). The rearrangement joined TRBV4-2 to TRBJ1-6; a tentative D match to TRBD1 spans 6 bases. CDR3 sequence: CASSPLGAQGSPLHF. The nucleotides are TGTGCCAGCAGTCCCTTGGGGGCTCAGGGTTCACCCCTCCACTTT.